The clone carrying this T cell receptor beta chain was seen a single time. The antigen is not known. TCRdb's copy holds only in-frame clones and misses some; the assay was immunoSEQ multiplex PCR. The sample carries approximately 90,000 clones, roughly 91% recorded once. The V end was cut by 2 bases, the J end by 2 bases, with 14 bases between. The CDR3 consists of 15 residues. The germline CDR1 and CDR2 sequences are SGHNT and YYREEE (reference sequence). These data belong to a study of PD-1 blockade in classical Hodgkin lymphoma. Study-level results: Reports indicated that newly diagnosed patients had lower baseline TCR diversity than healthy donors did.

With no exception, relapse followed autologous stem cell transplantation in all patients, and brentuximab vedotin exposure varied. The sequence came from a human donor with classical Hodgkin lymphoma. This chain links TRBV5-4 with TRBJ2-7; D may match TRBD1 or TRBD2 (5 bases each). Sequencing was performed on peripheral blood mononuclear cells (PBMCs), taken before the second cycle of nivolumab. The CDR3 reads CASSFSRGATYEQYF. The DNA for the CDR3 is TGTGCCAGCAGCTTCTCCCGGGGCGCAACCTACGAGCAGTACTTC.